This TCR beta chain stems from a study of T cell repertoires in cytomegalovirus infection. Across the study: Alongside well-studied HLA-B-restricted CMV epitopes, recently identified HLA-C-restricted CMV epitopes were also used. It can be stated that public TCR beta signatures indicated CMV infection as well as a matching HLA type. Whole-study findings and limits: CMV carriers with the relevant HLA were identified by cumulative public TCR beta family frequency.

This clonotype has a handful of counts. Its antigen is not identified. Using its own MiXCR run on the reads, TCRdb lists one record per CDR3 protein. The sample records some 270,000 distinct CDR3 sequences, less than 25% being singletons. This clonotype was obtained from a human donor in good health (CMV status not recorded). Some clones in this sample may be carry-over from other donors' samples. The sequencing used cultured PBMCs, collected from culture after CMV antigen stimulation.

CDR3 residues: CASSGGANYGYTF. The CDR3, as DNA: TGTGCCAGCAGCGGAGGGGCTAACTATGGCTACACCTTC. The chain recombines TRBV7-3 with TRBJ1-2, with D tentatively TRBD1 (5 bases). Trimming took 5 bases from V and 0 from J, leaving 7 bases between them. This CDR3 is 13 amino acids long. Germline CDR1 and CDR2: SGHTA and FQGTGA.